This passage covers 10 T cell receptor beta chains from one sample sequenced in a study of shared clonotypes between healthy human individuals. Method: immunoSEQ multiplex PCR; TCRdb's copy keeps in-frame clones and lacks some. The sample lists a few million clones, about nine tenths seen once, with approximately 0.4% in the top ten. What was sequenced was naive CD4+ T cells from PBMCs. Indicated subset: CD45RA+ positively selected. All receptors come from a man younger than 30 in good health. Some clones in this sample may be carry-over from other donors' samples.

V is TRBV28 and J is TRBJ1-5; D possibly corresponds to TRBD1 (5 bases). This CDR3 contains 15 residues. The V and J ends lost 4 bases and 7 bases respectively, with 17 bases between them. Germline-derived CDR1 and CDR2 are MDHEN and SYDVKM. The CDR3 DNA reads as TGTGCCAGCAGTTCTATATATGGGGGGGACCAGCCCCAGCATTTT. It translates to CASSSIYGGDQPQHF. Combining the CDR3 with reference TRBV28 and TRBJ1-5 gives the whole variable domain DVKVTQSSRYLVKRTGEKVFLECVQDMDHENMFWYRQDPGLGLRLIYFSYDVKMKEKGDIPEGYSVSREKKERFSLILESASTNQTSMYLCASSSIYGGDQPQHFGDGTRLSIL.

As for this clone: Other DNA sequences of this sample code for an identical CDR3. The J gene is TRBJ1-2, the V gene TRBV28; D unclear. Trimming shortened V by 2 bases and J by 3 bases, and 7 bases separated the two germline ends. Germline V CDR1 and CDR2: MDHEN, SYDVKM. The CDR3 extends over 13 amino acids. In DNA, the CDR3 is TGTGCCAGCAGTTTAGACGGAGACTATGGCTACACCTTC. Translation gives CASSLDGDYGYTF.

A word on this clone: The identical CDR3 is also encoded by other nucleotide sequences in the sample. V is TRBV10-1 and J is TRBJ1-5; D gene unclear. Germline CDR1 WNHNN, CDR2 SYGVQD (reference sequence). This CDR3 has 12 amino acids. V shed 2 bases and J shed 2 bases, with 1 base lying between them. The CDR3 is CASSEGNQPQHF. CDR3 bases: TGCGCCAGCAGTGAGGGCAATCAGCCCCAGCATTTT.

The rearrangement joins TRBV15 to TRBJ2-5; D is perhaps TRBD2 (5 bases). This CDR3 spans 13 amino acids. V lost 5 bases and J lost 4, with 11 bases in between. In germline, CDR1 is LNHNV, CDR2 YYDKDF (reference sequence). The CDR3 DNA follows: TGTGCCACCAGCTACGTAGGAGGAGAGACCCAGTACTTC. It encodes CATSYVGGETQYF. Using reference TRBV15 and TRBJ2-5 for the parts outside the CDR3, the full variable domain is DAMVIQNPRYQVTQFGKPVTLSCSQTLNHNVMYWYQQKSSQAPKLLFHYYDKDFNNEADTPDNFQSRRPNTSFCFLDIRSPGLGDTAMYLCATSYVGGETQYFGPGTRLLVL.

The genes are TRBV30 and TRBJ1-4; D call uncertain. CDR1 GTSNPN and CDR2 SVGIG come from the germline V gene (reference sequence). Deletions cut 3 bases from V and 6 bases from J, with 5 bases between. This CDR3 is built from 11 residues. The CDR3 protein is CAWSGDEKLFF. The CDR3 DNA reads TGTGCCTGGAGCGGAGATGAAAAACTGTTTTTT.

The J gene is TRBJ2-1, the V gene TRBV5-4, with D tentatively TRBD2 (6 bases). Between the trimmed V and J ends, which lost 0 bases and 2 bases, there was a span of 12 bases. CDR1 SGHNT and CDR2 YYREEE come from the germline V gene (reference sequence). There are 16 residues in the CDR3. The CDR3 bases are TGTGCCAGCAGCTTGGCCGGGGGAGTCGCCTACAATGAGCAGTTCTTC. It translates to CASSLAGGVAYNEQFF.

The genes are TRBV6-1 and TRBJ1-1; D is undetermined. The CDR3 covers 13 residues. Germline CDR1 is MNHNS and CDR2 is SASEGT. V was trimmed by 0 bases and J by 7 bases, leaving 9 bases between them. As DNA, the CDR3 is TGTGCCAGCAGTGAAGCTTTTGGCGGTGAAGCTTTCTTT. Translated: CASSEAFGGEAFF.

The chain joins TRBV5-1 to TRBJ1-1; D remains unclear. CDR1 and CDR2 (germline): SGHRS, YFSETQ. This CDR3 region has 13 residues. V was trimmed by 3 bases and J by 0 bases, leaving 6 bases between them. The CDR3 region has the DNA TGCGCCAGCAGCTCGGCACTGAACACTGAAGCTTTCTTT. Translation: CASSSALNTEAFF.

CDR3 protein: CASSQGGSSYGYTF. The DNA of the CDR3 is TGTGCCAGCAGCCAAGGGGGATCTAGCTATGGCTACACCTTC. V usage is TRBV7-9 and J usage is TRBJ1-2, with a tentative D call TRBD1 (6 bases). Per the germline V gene, CDR1 is SEHNR and CDR2 is FQNEAQ (reference sequence). The ends were cut back, 5 bases at V and 4 bases at J, with 14 bases in the middle. This CDR3 is 14 amino acids long.

The chain uses TRBV27 and TRBJ1-1; D uncertain. Germline assignment: CDR1 MNHEY and CDR2 SMNVEV (reference sequence). Trimming shortened V by 6 bases and J by 2 bases, and 10 bases separated the two germline ends. The CDR3 runs to 13 residues. As DNA, the CDR3 is TGTGCCAGCAGCTACTCCATAAACACTGAAGCTTTCTTT. The encoded protein is CASSYSINTEAFF.